These T cell receptor beta chains were read from a single sample in a study of blood T cell repertoires in COVID-19. The method was immunoSEQ multiplex PCR; TCRdb's version includes in-frame clones alone and lacks a portion of them. Seen here are 200,000 to 250,000 clones, 90% observed once, and the top ten hold around 16%. The sample taken for sequencing was PBMCs or T cells enriched from blood (not recorded which). These receptor sequences come from a man aged 30 to 39 who had been exposed to COVID-19. Each CDR3 is given with its conserved first and last residue. Fields, in order: CDR3 length, D gene, J gene, V gene, clone size, CDR3 DNA, CDR3 protein. A D gene is named only where the DNA matches it firmly. Clone size is stated in some rows and not others, as once, few, many or a class when expanded.

length: 16; D: TRBD2; J: TRBJ2-2; V: TRBV2; size: .; DNA: TGTGCCAGCGACGGCTCGGGGGGGCCCAACACCGGGGAGCTGTTTTTT; CDR3: CASDGSGGPNTGELFF
length: 12; D: TRBD2; J: TRBJ2-7; V: TRBV28; size: .; DNA: TGTGCCAGCACTAGCGGGGTCTACGAGCAGTACTTC; CDR3: CASTSGVYEQYF
length: 14; D: .; J: TRBJ1-2; V: TRBV15; size: .; DNA: TGTGCCACCAGCAGAGACTCTACCGCCTATGGCTACACCTTC; CDR3: CATSRDSTAYGYTF
length: 14; D: .; J: TRBJ2-7; V: TRBV4-1; size: .; DNA: TGCGCCAGCAGCCAAGGGCTAGGAACCTACGAGCAGTACTTC; CDR3: CASSQGLGTYEQYF
length: 16; D: TRBD2; J: TRBJ2-3; V: TRBV7-3; size: .; DNA: TGTGCCAGCAGCTCAAACCCCGGGGGGTACACAGATACGCAGTATTTT; CDR3: CASSSNPGGYTDTQYF
length: 14; D: .; J: TRBJ2-7; V: TRBV7-8; size: .; DNA: TGTGCCAGCAGCTTAGTGAGGCCGTCCTACGAGCAGTACTTC; CDR3: CASSLVRPSYEQYF
length: 17; D: TRBD2; J: TRBJ2-1; V: TRBV9; size: .; DNA: TGTGCCAGCAGCGTAGAGGCGGGGGGGCCCTCTAATAATGAGCAGTTCTTC; CDR3: CASSVEAGGPSNNEQFF
length: 15; D: .; J: TRBJ1-6; V: TRBV4-2; size: few; DNA: TGTGCCAGCAGCCAAGTGAGAGAGGGAGAAACGCCCCTCCACTTT; CDR3: CASSQVREGETPLHF
length: 13; D: TRBD1; J: TRBJ1-2; V: TRBV6-2/TRBV6-3; size: .; DNA: TGTGCCAGCAGTGCGGGACAGGGGTTTGGCTACACCTTC; CDR3: CASSAGQGFGYTF
length: 14; D: .; J: TRBJ2-7; V: TRBV2; size: .; DNA: TGTGCCAGCAGTGAAGGAGGGCTCCCCTACGAGCAGTACTTC; CDR3: CASSEGGLPYEQYF
length: 15; D: .; J: TRBJ1-1; V: TRBV11-2; size: .; DNA: TGTGCCAGCAGTGTATGGAGGGATCGGAACACTGAAGCTTTCTTT; CDR3: CASSVWRDRNTEAFF
length: 14; D: TRBD1; J: TRBJ1-5; V: TRBV7-2; size: .; DNA: TGTGCCAGCAGCTTGACAGGGGTAGCGCGATCCCAGCATTTT; CDR3: CASSLTGVARSQHF
length: 15; D: .; J: TRBJ2-3; V: TRBV6-5; size: .; DNA: TGTGCCAGCAGTTATCAGGGCCTTGGCACAGATACGCAGTATTTT; CDR3: CASSYQGLGTDTQYF
length: 15; D: .; J: TRBJ2-1; V: TRBV10-2; size: many; DNA: TGCGCCAGCAGTGAGTCGGTGGGACACGCCAATGAGCAGTTCTTC; CDR3: CASSESVGHANEQFF
length: 21; D: TRBD2; J: TRBJ2-1; V: TRBV7-4; size: .; DNA: TGTGCCAGCACCCCCATGGCCGCCGGGACTAGCGGGGGGGCCCGGTTGAATGAGCAGTTCTTC; CDR3: CASTPMAAGTSGGARLNEQFF
length: 15; D: .; J: TRBJ1-2; V: TRBV30; size: once; DNA: TGTGCCTGGAGTGTCGGGACTGGGGGGAACTATGGCTACACCTTC; CDR3: CAWSVGTGGNYGYTF
length: 14; D: .; J: TRBJ2-2; V: TRBV4-3; size: .; DNA: TGCGCCAGCAGCCAAGATTTTGAGTTCGGGGAGCTGTTTTTT; CDR3: CASSQDFEFGELFF
length: 13; D: .; J: TRBJ1-5; V: TRBV24-1; size: .; DNA: TGTGCCACCAGTGATGGGGAGTTCGGGCCCCAGCATTTT; CDR3: CATSDGEFGPQHF
length: 13; D: .; J: TRBJ1-5; V: TRBV6-2/TRBV6-3; size: .; DNA: TGTGCCAGCAGCGACCCAGGAAATCAGCCCCAGCATTTT; CDR3: CASSDPGNQPQHF
length: 14; D: TRBD1; J: TRBJ2-2; V: TRBV5-5; size: .; DNA: TGTGCCAGCAGTGAACAGGGGGCGGCCGGGGAGCTGTTTTTT; CDR3: CASSEQGAAGELFF
length: 14; D: .; J: TRBJ2-3; V: TRBV3-1/TRBV3-2; size: few; DNA: TGTGCCAGCAGCCAAGATGGGGGGATTAATACGCAGTATTTT; CDR3: CASSQDGGINTQYF
length: 16; D: .; J: TRBJ2-3; V: TRBV18; size: .; DNA: TGTGCCAGCTCACCACGTCCTGGCGGGGGCACAGATACGCAGTATTTT; CDR3: CASSPRPGGGTDTQYF
length: 17; D: TRBD2; J: TRBJ2-2; V: TRBV19; size: .; DNA: TGTGCCAGTAGTACGACACGAGCGGGGGCCTACACCGGGGAGCTGTTTTTT; CDR3: CASSTTRAGAYTGELFF
length: 13; D: .; J: TRBJ2-7; V: TRBV11-2; size: .; DNA: TGTGCCAGCAGCTTAGGATACTCGGGGGAGCAGTACTTC; CDR3: CASSLGYSGEQYF
length: 16; D: .; J: TRBJ2-5; V: TRBV9; size: .; DNA: TGTGCCAGCAGCCCCTGGGAGTCGGGACTTCAAGAGACCCAGTACTTC; CDR3: CASSPWESGLQETQYF